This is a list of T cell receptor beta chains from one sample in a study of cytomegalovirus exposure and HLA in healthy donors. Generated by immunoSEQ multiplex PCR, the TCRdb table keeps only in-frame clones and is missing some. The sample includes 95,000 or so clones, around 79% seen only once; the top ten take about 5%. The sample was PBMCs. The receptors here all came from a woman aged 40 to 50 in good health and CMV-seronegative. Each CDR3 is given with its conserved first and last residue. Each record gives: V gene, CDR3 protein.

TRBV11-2,CASSSQGAGYEQYF
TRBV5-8,CASSLGDRDRETQYF
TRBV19,CASGSGTGLYEQYF
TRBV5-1,CASSWAGTGDTGELFF
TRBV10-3,CAISDPGLAGGNRNTGELFF
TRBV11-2,CASSPSGVGPDTQYF
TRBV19,CASSRDSHTEAFF
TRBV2,CASRRSREEEQFF
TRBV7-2,CASSSRAGSETQYF
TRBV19,CASSIQGGDTEAFF